This T cell receptor beta chain appears in the sequencing data of a study of T cell responses to AZD1222 COVID-19 vaccine. With 3 bases removed from V and 5 bases from J, the gap between germline ends came to 8 bases. CDR3 size: 12 residues. Method: immunoSEQ multiplex PCR; TCRdb's copy keeps in-frame clones and lacks some. The profile shows some 62,000 clones, about 70% of them singletons. The TCR sequence derives from an adult in good health. This chain links TRBV12-3 or TRBV12-4 with TRBJ2-7; D is undetermined. The sample was peripheral blood, taken on day 0 of AZD1222 vaccination. The CDR3 loop is CASSFRSHEQYF. CDR3 nucleotides: TGTGCCAGCAGTTTTAGGTCTCACGAGCAGTACTTC.